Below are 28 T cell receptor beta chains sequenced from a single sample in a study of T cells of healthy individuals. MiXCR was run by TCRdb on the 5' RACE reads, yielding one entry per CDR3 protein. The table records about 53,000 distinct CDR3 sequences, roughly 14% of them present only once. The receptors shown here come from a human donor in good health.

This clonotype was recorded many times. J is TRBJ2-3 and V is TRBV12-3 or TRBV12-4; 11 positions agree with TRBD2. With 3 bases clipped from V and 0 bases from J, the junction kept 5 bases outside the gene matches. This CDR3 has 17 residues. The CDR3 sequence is CASSFLAGGGSTDTQYF. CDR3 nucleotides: TGTGCCAGCAGTTTTCTAGCGGGGGGAGGAAGCACAGATACGCAGTATTTT.

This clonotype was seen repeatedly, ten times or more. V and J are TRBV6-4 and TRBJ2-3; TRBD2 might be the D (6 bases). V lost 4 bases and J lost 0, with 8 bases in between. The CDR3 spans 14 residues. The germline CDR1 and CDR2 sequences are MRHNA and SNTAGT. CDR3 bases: TGTGCCAGCAGTGCCGGGACTAGCACAGATACGCAGTATTTT. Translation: CASSAGTSTDTQYF.

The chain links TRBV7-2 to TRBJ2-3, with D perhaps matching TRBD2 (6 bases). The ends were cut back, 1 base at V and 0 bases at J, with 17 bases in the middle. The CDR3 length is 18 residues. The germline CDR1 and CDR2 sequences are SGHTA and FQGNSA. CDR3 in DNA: TGTGCCAGCAGCTTAGACTTAACCGGGGGACGAAGCACAGATACGCAGTATTTT. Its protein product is CASSLDLTGGRSTDTQYF.

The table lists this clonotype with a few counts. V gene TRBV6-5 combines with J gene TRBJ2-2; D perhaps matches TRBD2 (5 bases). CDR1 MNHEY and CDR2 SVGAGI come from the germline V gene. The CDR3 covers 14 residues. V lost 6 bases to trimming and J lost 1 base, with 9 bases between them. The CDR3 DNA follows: TGTGCCAGCAGACTAGTCGGGAACACCGGGGAGCTGTTTTTT. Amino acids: CASRLVGNTGELFF.

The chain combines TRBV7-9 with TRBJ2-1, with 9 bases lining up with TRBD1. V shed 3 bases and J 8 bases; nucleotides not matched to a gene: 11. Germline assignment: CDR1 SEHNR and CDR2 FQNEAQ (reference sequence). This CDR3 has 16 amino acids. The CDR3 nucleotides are TGTGCCAGCAGCTTGAACCGGGACAGGGATTACGATGAGCAGTTCTTC. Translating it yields CASSLNRDRDYDEQFF. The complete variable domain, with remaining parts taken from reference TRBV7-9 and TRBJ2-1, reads DTGVSQNPRHKITKRGQNVTFRCDPISEHNRLYWYRQTLGQGPEFLTYFQNEAQLEKSRLLSDRFSAERPKGSFSTLEIQRTEQGDSAMYLCASSLNRDRDYDEQFFGPGTRLTVL.

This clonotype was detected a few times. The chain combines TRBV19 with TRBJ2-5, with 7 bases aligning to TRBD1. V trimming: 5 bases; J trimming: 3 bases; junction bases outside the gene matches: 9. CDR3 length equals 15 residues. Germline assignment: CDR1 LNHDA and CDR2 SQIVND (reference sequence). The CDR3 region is CASSPPGTAEETQYF. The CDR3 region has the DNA TGTGCCAGTAGTCCCCCCGGGACAGCCGAAGAGACCCAGTACTTC.

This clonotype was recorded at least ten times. CDR3 amino acids: CASSRQGNTIYF. The CDR3 coding sequence is TGTGCCAGCAGTAGACAGGGGAACACCATATATTTT. The chain links TRBV6-6 to TRBJ1-3; TRBD1 matches 8 bases. Germline loops: CDR1 MNHNY, CDR2 SVGAGI (reference sequence). With 5 bases clipped from V and 7 bases from J, the junction kept 1 base outside the gene matches. There are 12 residues in the CDR3.

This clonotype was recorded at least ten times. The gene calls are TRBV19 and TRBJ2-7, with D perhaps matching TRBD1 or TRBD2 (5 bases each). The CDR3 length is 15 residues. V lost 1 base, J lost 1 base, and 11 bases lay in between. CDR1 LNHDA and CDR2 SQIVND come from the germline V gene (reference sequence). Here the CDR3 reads CASSIGGTASYEQYF. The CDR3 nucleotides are TGTGCCAGTAGTATAGGAGGGACGGCTTCCTACGAGCAGTACTTC.

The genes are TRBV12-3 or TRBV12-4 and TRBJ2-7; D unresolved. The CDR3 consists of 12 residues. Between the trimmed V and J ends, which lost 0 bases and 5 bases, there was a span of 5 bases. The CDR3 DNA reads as TGTGCCAGCAGTTTAGCGGGCAACGAGCAGTACTTC. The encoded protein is CASSLAGNEQYF.

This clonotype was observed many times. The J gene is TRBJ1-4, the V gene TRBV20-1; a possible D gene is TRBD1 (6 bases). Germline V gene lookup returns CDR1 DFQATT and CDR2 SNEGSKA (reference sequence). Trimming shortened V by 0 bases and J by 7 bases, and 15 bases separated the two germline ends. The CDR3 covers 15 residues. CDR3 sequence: CSARDGSGAGEKLFF. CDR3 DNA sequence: TGCAGTGCTAGAGATGGTTCAGGGGCGGGTGAAAAACTGTTTTTT.

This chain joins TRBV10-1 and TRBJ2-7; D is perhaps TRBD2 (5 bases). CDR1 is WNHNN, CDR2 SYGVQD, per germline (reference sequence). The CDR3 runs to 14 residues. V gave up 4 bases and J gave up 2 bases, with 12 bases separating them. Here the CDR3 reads CASSAAGSAYEQYF. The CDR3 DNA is TGCGCCAGCAGTGCCGCGGGCTCAGCCTACGAGCAGTACTTC.

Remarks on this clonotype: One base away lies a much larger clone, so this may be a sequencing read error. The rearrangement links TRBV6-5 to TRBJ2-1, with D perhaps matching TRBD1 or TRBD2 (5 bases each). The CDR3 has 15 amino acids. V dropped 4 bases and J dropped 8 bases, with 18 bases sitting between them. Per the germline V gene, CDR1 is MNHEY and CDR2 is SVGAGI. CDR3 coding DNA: TGTGCCAGCAGTTTATATAGCGTGAGGGGAGATGAGCAGTTCTTC. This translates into CASSLYSVRGDEQFF.

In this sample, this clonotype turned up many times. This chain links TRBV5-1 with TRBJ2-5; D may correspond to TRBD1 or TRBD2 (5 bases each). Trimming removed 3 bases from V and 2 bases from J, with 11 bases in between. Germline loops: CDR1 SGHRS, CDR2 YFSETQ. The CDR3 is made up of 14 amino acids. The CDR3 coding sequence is TGCGCCAGCAGCTCACCGGGACGGCAAGAGACCCAGTACTTC. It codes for CASSSPGRQETQYF.

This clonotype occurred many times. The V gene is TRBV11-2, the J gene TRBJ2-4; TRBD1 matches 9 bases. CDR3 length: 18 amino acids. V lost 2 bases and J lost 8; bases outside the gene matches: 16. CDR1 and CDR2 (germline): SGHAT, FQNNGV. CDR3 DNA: TGTGCCAGCAGCTTATTCGCGCCCGGACAGGGGAAAGGATACATTCAGTACTTC. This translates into CASSLFAPGQGKGYIQYF.

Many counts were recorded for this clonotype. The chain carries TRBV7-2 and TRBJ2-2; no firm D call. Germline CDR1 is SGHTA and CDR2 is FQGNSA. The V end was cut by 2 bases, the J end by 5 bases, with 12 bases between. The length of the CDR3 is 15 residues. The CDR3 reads CASSLMVAGTGELFF. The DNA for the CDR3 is TGTGCCAGCAGCTTAATGGTAGCTGGGACCGGGGAGCTGTTTTTT.

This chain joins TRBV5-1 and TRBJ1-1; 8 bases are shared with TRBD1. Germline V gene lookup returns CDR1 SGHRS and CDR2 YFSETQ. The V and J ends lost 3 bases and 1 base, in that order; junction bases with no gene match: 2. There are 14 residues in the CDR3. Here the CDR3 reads CASSWDRQNTEAFF. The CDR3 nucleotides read TGCGCCAGCAGCTGGGACAGGCAGAACACTGAAGCTTTCTTT. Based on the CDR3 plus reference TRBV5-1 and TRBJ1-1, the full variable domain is KAGVTQTPRYLIKTRGQQVTLSCSPISGHRSVSWYQQTPGQGLQFLFEYFSETQRNKGNFPGRFSGRQFSNSRSEMNVSTLELGDSALYLCASSWDRQNTEAFFGQGTRLTVV.

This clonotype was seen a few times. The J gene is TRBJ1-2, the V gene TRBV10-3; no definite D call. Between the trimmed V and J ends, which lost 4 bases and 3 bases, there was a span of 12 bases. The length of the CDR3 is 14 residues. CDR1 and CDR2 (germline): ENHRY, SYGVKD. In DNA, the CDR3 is TGTGCCATCAGTGGGCAGGCGTCTTACTATGGCTACACCTTC. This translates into CAISGQASYYGYTF.

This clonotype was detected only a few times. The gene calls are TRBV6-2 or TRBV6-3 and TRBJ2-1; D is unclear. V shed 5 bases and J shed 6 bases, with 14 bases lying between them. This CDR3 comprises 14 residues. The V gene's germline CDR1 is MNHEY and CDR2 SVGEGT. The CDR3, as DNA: TGTGCCAGCAGTCCCTCGGGCCCGCCCAATGAGCAGTTCTTC. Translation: CASSPSGPPNEQFF.

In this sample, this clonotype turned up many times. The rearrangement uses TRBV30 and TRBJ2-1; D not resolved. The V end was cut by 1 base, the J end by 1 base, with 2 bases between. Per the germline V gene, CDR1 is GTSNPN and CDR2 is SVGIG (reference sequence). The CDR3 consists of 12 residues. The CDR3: CAWSGSYNEQFF. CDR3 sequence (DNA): TGTGCCTGGAGTGGATCCTACAATGAGCAGTTCTTC.

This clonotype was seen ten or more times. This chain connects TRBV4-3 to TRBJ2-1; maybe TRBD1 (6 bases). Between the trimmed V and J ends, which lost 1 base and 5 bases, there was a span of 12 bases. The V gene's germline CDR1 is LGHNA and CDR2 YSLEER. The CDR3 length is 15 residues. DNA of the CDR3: TGCGCCAGCAGCCAAGTGGACAGATTGGACAATGAGCAGTTCTTC. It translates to CASSQVDRLDNEQFF.

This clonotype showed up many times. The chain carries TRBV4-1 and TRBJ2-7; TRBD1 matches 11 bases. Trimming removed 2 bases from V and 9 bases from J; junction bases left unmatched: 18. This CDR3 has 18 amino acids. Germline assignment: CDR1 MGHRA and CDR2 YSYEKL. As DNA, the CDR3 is TGCGCCAGCAGCCAACCACTGAATGGACAGGGGGCCCGCTGGGGGCAGTACTTC. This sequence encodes CASSQPLNGQGARWGQYF.

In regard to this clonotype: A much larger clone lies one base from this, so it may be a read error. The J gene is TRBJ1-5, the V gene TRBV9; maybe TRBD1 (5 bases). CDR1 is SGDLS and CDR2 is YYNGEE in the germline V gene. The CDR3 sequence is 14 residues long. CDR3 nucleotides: TGTGCCGGCAGCGCAGGGTTAAGCAATCAGCCCCAGCATTTT. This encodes CAGSAGLSNQPQHF.

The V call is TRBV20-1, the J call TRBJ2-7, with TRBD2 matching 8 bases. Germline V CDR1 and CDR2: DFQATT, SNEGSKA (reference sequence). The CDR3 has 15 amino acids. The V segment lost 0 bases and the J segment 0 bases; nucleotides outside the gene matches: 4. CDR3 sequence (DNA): TGCAGTGCTAGAGACCCAGCGGGAGCCTCCTACGAGCAGTACTTC. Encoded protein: CSARDPAGASYEQYF.

The CDR3 DNA sequence: TGTGCCAGCAGTCCCCATCCGCTCAGGTTCGAGCAGTACTTC. It is translated as CASSPHPLRFEQYF. The chain employs TRBV12-3 or TRBV12-4 and TRBJ2-7; unclear D gene. This CDR3 is built from 14 residues. V gave up 5 bases and J gave up 6 bases, with 17 bases separating them.

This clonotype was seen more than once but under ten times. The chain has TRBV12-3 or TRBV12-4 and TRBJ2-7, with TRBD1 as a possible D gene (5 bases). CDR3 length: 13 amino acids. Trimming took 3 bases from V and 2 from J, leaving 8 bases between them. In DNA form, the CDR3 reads TGTGCCAGCAGTTTCCAGGGTCCCTACGAGCAGTACTTC. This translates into CASSFQGPYEQYF.

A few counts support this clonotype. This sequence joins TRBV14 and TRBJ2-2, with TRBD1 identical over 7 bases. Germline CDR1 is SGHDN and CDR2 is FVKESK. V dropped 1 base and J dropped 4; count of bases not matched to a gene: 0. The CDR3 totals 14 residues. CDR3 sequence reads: CASSQGQGTGELFF. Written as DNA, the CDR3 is TGTGCCAGCAGCCAAGGACAGGGCACCGGGGAGCTGTTTTTT.

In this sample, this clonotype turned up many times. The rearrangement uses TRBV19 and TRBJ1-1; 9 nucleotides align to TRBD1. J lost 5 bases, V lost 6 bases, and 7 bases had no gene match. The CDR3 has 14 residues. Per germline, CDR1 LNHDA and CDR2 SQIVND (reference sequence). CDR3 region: CASRTGTGSTEAFF. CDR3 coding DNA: TGTGCCAGTAGGACCGGGACAGGGTCGACTGAAGCTTTCTTT.

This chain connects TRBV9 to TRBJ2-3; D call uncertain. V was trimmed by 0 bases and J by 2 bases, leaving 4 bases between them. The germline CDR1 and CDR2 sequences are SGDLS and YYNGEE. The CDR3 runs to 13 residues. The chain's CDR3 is CASSVAYTDTQYF. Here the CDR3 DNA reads TGTGCCAGCAGCGTAGCGTACACAGATACGCAGTATTTT.